These 27 T cell receptor beta chains originate from one sample sequenced in a study of blood T cell repertoires in COVID-19. Sequencing used immunoSEQ multiplex PCR; TCRdb keeps in-frame clones, though not all of them. The data hold 75,000 to 100,000 clones, with roughly 89% observed a single time. The specimen sequenced was peripheral blood. The receptors were sampled from a human donor in a cohort sampled during active COVID-19.

V usage is TRBV5-5 and J usage is TRBJ2-3; TRBD2 matches at 8 bases. The CDR3 length is 17 residues. After removal of 0 bases from V and 2 bases from J, the junction contained 8 bases not matched to a gene. Germline CDR1 is SGHKS and CDR2 is YYEKEE (reference sequence). Here the CDR3 reads CASSLAPGGGFTDTQYF. CDR3 in DNA: TGTGCCAGCAGCTTGGCCCCCGGGGGGGGATTCACAGATACGCAGTATTTT. Full variable domain (missing parts from reference TRBV5-5 and TRBJ2-3): DAGVTQSPTHLIKTRGQQVTLRCSPISGHKSVSWYQQVLGQGPQFIFQYYEKEERGRGNFPDRFSARQFPNYSSELNVNALLLGDSALYLCASSLAPGGGFTDTQYFGPGTRLTVL.

In this sample, this clone turned up a few times. V and J are TRBV3-1 (or the pseudogene TRBV3-2) and TRBJ2-7; D is perhaps TRBD2 (5 bases). Deletions cut 7 bases from V and 2 bases from J, with 15 bases between. The CDR3 covers 14 residues. CDR1 is LGHDT, CDR2 YNNKEL, per germline (reference sequence). In DNA form, the CDR3 reads TGTGCCAGCACCCGGGGTACTCAACCCTACGAGCAGTACTTC. It specifies CASTRGTQPYEQYF.

This clone was detected only a few times. The V call is TRBV4-3, the J call TRBJ2-1; 13 bases map to TRBD2. With 0 bases clipped from V and 9 bases from J, the junction kept 8 bases outside the gene matches. The CDR3 consists of 17 residues. Germline CDR1 LGHNA, CDR2 YSLEER. CDR3 amino acids: CASSQEALAGGSGEQFF. The DNA of the CDR3 is TGCGCCAGCAGCCAAGAGGCACTAGCGGGAGGGTCCGGTGAGCAGTTCTTC.

The chain has TRBV6-5 and TRBJ2-7; TRBD2 agrees at 11 bases. The CDR3 contains 14 residues. CDR1 is MNHEY and CDR2 is SVGAGI in the germline V gene. Trimming at V came to 0 bases and at J to 5 bases, leaving 0 bases not matched to a gene. CDR3 sequence reads: CASSYSTSGNEQYF. The CDR3 region has the DNA TGTGCCAGCAGTTACTCGACTAGCGGGAACGAGCAGTACTTC.

The rearrangement uses TRBV2 and TRBJ2-1; 10 positions agree with TRBD2. V lost 6 bases, J lost 3 bases, and 5 bases stayed unmatched. This CDR3 comprises 15 residues. Per the germline V gene, CDR1 is SNHLY and CDR2 is FYNNEI. This CDR3 reads CASSDGLADYNEQFF. The DNA for the CDR3 is TGTGCCAGCAGCGACGGACTAGCGGACTACAATGAGCAGTTCTTC.

This clone was counted a single time. The rearrangement links TRBV27 to TRBJ1-2, with D possibly being TRBD1 (6 bases). Trimming left V 7 bases short and J 4 bases short, with 19 bases between. The germline CDR1 and CDR2 sequences are MNHEY and SMNVEV (reference sequence). The CDR3 consists of 15 residues. CDR3 coding DNA: TGTGCCAGCAACGTGATCCGGGACACGGGCTATGGCTACACCTTC. The encoded protein is CASNVIRDTGYGYTF.

The V call is TRBV15, the J call TRBJ1-2; 7 bases are a match to TRBD1. The CDR3 totals 17 residues. Per the germline V gene, CDR1 is LNHNV and CDR2 is YYDKDF (reference sequence). J lost 6 bases, V lost 3 bases, and 16 bases had no gene match. The CDR3 region is CATSSAPLITGEDGYTF. The CDR3, as DNA: TGTGCCACCAGCAGCGCTCCGCTTATCACAGGGGAAGATGGCTACACCTTC.

DNA of the CDR3: TGCGCCAGCAGCCACGGACTACCAAACACCGGGGAGCTGTTTTTT. Translating gives CASSHGLPNTGELFF. This chain links TRBV5-1 with TRBJ2-2; the D gene is possibly TRBD2 (6 bases). V shed 4 bases and J shed 2 bases, with 12 bases lying between them. Germline-derived CDR1 and CDR2 are SGHRS and YFSETQ. This CDR3 has 15 residues. Complete variable domain (other parts from reference TRBV5-1 and TRBJ2-2): KAGVTQTPRYLIKTRGQQVTLSCSPISGHRSVSWYQQTPGQGLQFLFEYFSETQRNKGNFPGRFSGRQFSNSRSEMNVSTLELGDSALYLCASSHGLPNTGELFFGEGSRLTVL.

The chain has TRBV28 and TRBJ2-7; tentative D call: TRBD1 (6 bases). This CDR3 is 15 amino acids long. Germline CDR1 MDHEN, CDR2 SYDVKM. V was cut by 1 base and J by 3 bases, with 13 bases left in between. This CDR3 reads CASSLYDRLGYEQYF. The CDR3 nucleotides read TGTGCCAGCAGTTTATACGACAGGTTGGGCTACGAGCAGTACTTC.

This chain connects TRBV5-6 to TRBJ1-1; D possibly corresponds to TRBD1 (6 bases). CDR3 size: 14 residues. Germline V gene data show CDR1 as SGHDT and CDR2 as YYEEEE. V lost 2 bases and J lost 10, with 18 bases in between. CDR3 protein: CASSFGLTRGGAFF. The CDR3 DNA reads as TGTGCCAGCAGCTTCGGGTTAACTAGAGGGGGAGCTTTCTTT.

This rearrangement joins TRBV19 to TRBJ1-1, with D unclear. Per the germline V gene, CDR1 is LNHDA and CDR2 is SQIVND (reference sequence). The CDR3 covers 13 residues. V was shortened by 3 bases and J by 3 bases, with 8 bases between the two germline ends. This chain's CDR3 is CASSISGDTEAFF. The CDR3 nucleotides are TGTGCCAGTAGTATTTCCGGGGACACTGAAGCTTTCTTT.

This sequence joins TRBV9 and TRBJ2-1; 7 bases map to TRBD2. J gave up 4 bases and V 0 bases, and 10 bases lay outside the gene matches. The germline CDR1 and CDR2 sequences are SGDLS and YYNGEE. The CDR3 length is 17 residues. CDR3 residues: CASSVDWGRAGYNEQFF. The CDR3 region has the DNA TGTGCCAGCAGCGTAGATTGGGGGAGGGCCGGATACAATGAGCAGTTCTTC. The full variable domain, rest sourced from reference TRBV9 and TRBJ2-1, is DSGVTQTPKHLITATGQRVTLRCSPRSGDLSVYWYQQSLDQGLQFLIQYYNGEERAKGNILERFSAQQFPDLHSELNLSSLELGDSALYFCASSVDWGRAGYNEQFFGPGTRLTVL.

The chain joins TRBV6-1 to TRBJ1-5; 8 positions agree with TRBD1. The trim removed 3 bases at V and 5 bases at J, leaving 9 bases unmatched. This CDR3 contains 16 residues. From germline, CDR1 is MNHNS and CDR2 SASEGT. The CDR3 nucleotides are TGTGCCAGCAGTGACCTTTGGGCCAGGGGGCATCAGCCCCAGCATTTT. Its protein is CASSDLWARGHQPQHF.

The chain couples TRBV10-3 to TRBJ1-1; D is perhaps TRBD1 (6 bases). Per the germline V gene, CDR1 is ENHRY and CDR2 is SYGVKD. V shed 7 bases and J shed 1 base, with 16 bases lying between them. The CDR3 loop spans 15 amino acids. The CDR3 nucleotides are TGTGCCATCACCTCAAAACAGGGAGCGAACACTGAAGCTTTCTTT. It is translated as CAITSKQGANTEAFF.

The CDR3 spells CASSYTGGRTEAFF. The CDR3 nucleotides are TGTGCCAGCAGTTATACCGGGGGAAGAACTGAAGCTTTCTTT. J is TRBJ1-1 and V is TRBV6-2 or TRBV6-3; possible D gene TRBD1, 5 bases. Germline V gives CDR1 MNHEY, CDR2 SVGEGT. Trimming stripped 3 bases from V and 5 bases from J, with 13 bases between. The CDR3 consists of 14 residues.

Comment on this clone: In the same sample, other DNA sequences code for this CDR3. The chain combines TRBV5-1 with TRBJ2-7; no definite D call. CDR1 is SGHRS and CDR2 is YFSETQ in the germline V gene. With 0 bases removed from V and 4 bases from J, the gap between germline ends came to 5 bases. The CDR3 spans 12 residues. CDR3: CASSLDRYEQYF. In DNA, the CDR3 is TGCGCCAGCAGCTTGGACAGATACGAGCAGTACTTC.

V gene TRBV5-1 combines with J gene TRBJ1-1; no clear D. Deletions cut 1 base from V and 3 bases from J, with 10 bases between. CDR3 length: 14 residues. Germline V gene data show CDR1 as SGHRS and CDR2 as YFSETQ. The chain's CDR3 is CASSLNLGDTEAFF. CDR3 bases: TGCGCCAGCAGCTTGAATCTGGGAGACACTGAAGCTTTCTTT.

This sequence joins TRBV5-1 and TRBJ1-6; 10 bases agree with TRBD1. After removal of 4 bases from V and 10 bases from J, the junction contained 5 bases not matched to a gene. This CDR3 has 14 residues. Looked up from germline, CDR1 is SGHRS and CDR2 is YFSETQ. In DNA form, the CDR3 reads TGCGCCAGCAGCGACGGGACAGGGGAATCACCCCTCCACTTT. Amino acids: CASSDGTGESPLHF.

The chain employs TRBV6-6 and TRBJ2-5, with 8 bases lining up with TRBD2. The V segment lost 2 bases and the J segment 4 bases; nucleotides outside the gene matches: 6. The germline V gene has CDR1 MNHNY and CDR2 SVGAGI (reference sequence). The CDR3 has 15 residues. The CDR3 DNA is TGTGCCAGCAGTTACCGCGGGGGGTTGGGAGAGACCCAGTACTTC. Encoded protein: CASSYRGGLGETQYF.

This clone came up once. This chain links TRBV7-8 with TRBJ2-3; 11 bases map to TRBD2. Germline CDR1 and CDR2: SGHVS and FQNEAQ. CDR3 length equals 15 residues. V dropped 7 bases and J dropped 5; count of bases not matched to a gene: 8. The chain's CDR3 is CASTPVTSGRDTQYF. CDR3 nucleotides: TGTGCCAGCACCCCGGTTACTAGCGGGAGAGATACGCAGTATTTT.

The chain is built from TRBV5-8 and TRBJ1-1, with D possibly TRBD1 on 5 matching bases. Trimming removed 2 bases from V and 0 bases from J, with 17 bases in between. This CDR3 comprises 17 residues. CDR1 and CDR2 (germline): SGHTS, YDEGEE. The chain's CDR3 is CASSLRVGHYMNTEAFF. The CDR3 DNA follows: TGTGCCAGCAGCTTAAGGGTGGGGCATTACATGAACACTGAAGCTTTCTTT. The whole variable domain, remainder taken from reference TRBV5-8 and TRBJ1-1, is EAGVTQSPTHLIKTRGQQATLRCSPISGHTSVYWYQQALGLGLQFLLWYDEGEERNRGNFPPRFSGRQFPNYSSELNVNALELEDSALYLCASSLRVGHYMNTEAFFGQGTRLTVV.

This clone has just a few counts. This chain connects TRBV11-2 to TRBJ1-6; maybe TRBD1 (5 bases). This CDR3 contains 14 residues. V was pared by 3 bases and J by 10 bases, with 13 bases between. Germline V CDR1 and CDR2: SGHAT, FQNNGV. As DNA, the CDR3 is TGTGCCAGCAGCTTCCTAGGGGTAGGGTCACCCCTCCACTTT. Encoded protein: CASSFLGVGSPLHF.

This chain links TRBV27 with TRBJ1-1; 11 bases map to TRBD1. The J segment lost 5 bases and the V segment lost 5 bases, leaving 7 bases of the junction unmatched. Germline V gene data show CDR1 as MNHEY and CDR2 as SMNVEV (reference sequence). CDR3 size: 15 residues. The CDR3 DNA is TGTGCCAGCAGTCCATACGGGACAGGGGGAACTGAAGCTTTCTTT. The encoded protein is CASSPYGTGGTEAFF.

The rearrangement links TRBV9 to TRBJ2-1; 14 bases match TRBD2. Trimming took 6 bases from V and 4 from J; bases not matched to a gene: 12. This CDR3 region has 18 residues. Germline V CDR1 and CDR2: SGDLS, YYNGEE. As DNA, the CDR3 is TGTGCCAGCAACGTCCCGACTAGCGGGAGGGGATGGTACAATGAGCAGTTCTTC. It specifies CASNVPTSGRGWYNEQFF.

This chain joins TRBV7-9 and TRBJ2-7; 13 bases match TRBD2. The V gene end was trimmed by 5 bases and the J gene end by 2 bases; junction bases not matched to a gene: 15. The V gene's germline CDR1 is SEHNR and CDR2 FQNEAQ (reference sequence). This CDR3 is built from 19 residues. In DNA form, the CDR3 reads TGTGCCAGCAGCCCTTCGACTAGCGGGAGGATTTCAGAACCCTACGAGCAGTACTTC. Its translation is CASSPSTSGRISEPYEQYF.

A single count supports this clone. This rearrangement joins TRBV7-8 to TRBJ1-2; the D gene is possibly TRBD1 (6 bases). The CDR3 spans 16 residues. V was clipped by 2 bases and J by 1 base, with 14 bases between them. The germline V gene encodes CDR1 SGHVS and CDR2 FQNEAQ. CDR3 residues: CASSLTGTAINYGYTF. The CDR3 DNA sequence: TGTGCCAGCAGCTTAACAGGGACGGCTATTAACTATGGCTACACCTTC.

This chain links TRBV24-1 with TRBJ2-1, with 11 bases fitting TRBD2. J lost 2 bases, V lost 10 bases, and 6 bases had no gene match. The CDR3 extends over 15 amino acids. Germline V gene lookup returns CDR1 KGHDR and CDR2 SFDVKD. CDR3 DNA: TGTGCCACAGCGACTAGCGGGGACGCCTACAATGAGCAGTTCTTC. Translation gives CATATSGDAYNEQFF.